Here is one TCR beta chain with its context. Breast cancer patients provided tissue from their axillary draining lymph nodes. Losses at the gene ends were 4 bases for V and 3 bases for J; bases not matched to a gene: 6. Germline V gives CDR1 LNHNV, CDR2 YYDKDF (reference sequence). The CDR3 extends over 18 amino acids. The sample comes from a study of breast tumors, draining lymph nodes, adjacent tissues. TCRdb reprocessed the multiplex PCR reads with MiXCR, giving one entry per CDR3 protein. The repertoire holds around 230,000 distinct CDR3 sequences, with about 34% as singletons. This TCR was recovered from a female donor with breast cancer. Some clones in this sample may be carry-over from other donors' samples. The chain joins TRBV15 to TRBJ2-1, with 16 positions matching TRBD2. The sequencing input was axillary lymph node tissue. The DNA for the CDR3 is TGTGCCACCAGCATAGGGACTAGCGGGAGGGCCGTCTACAATGAGCAGTTCTTC. Protein product: CATSIGTSGRAVYNEQFF.